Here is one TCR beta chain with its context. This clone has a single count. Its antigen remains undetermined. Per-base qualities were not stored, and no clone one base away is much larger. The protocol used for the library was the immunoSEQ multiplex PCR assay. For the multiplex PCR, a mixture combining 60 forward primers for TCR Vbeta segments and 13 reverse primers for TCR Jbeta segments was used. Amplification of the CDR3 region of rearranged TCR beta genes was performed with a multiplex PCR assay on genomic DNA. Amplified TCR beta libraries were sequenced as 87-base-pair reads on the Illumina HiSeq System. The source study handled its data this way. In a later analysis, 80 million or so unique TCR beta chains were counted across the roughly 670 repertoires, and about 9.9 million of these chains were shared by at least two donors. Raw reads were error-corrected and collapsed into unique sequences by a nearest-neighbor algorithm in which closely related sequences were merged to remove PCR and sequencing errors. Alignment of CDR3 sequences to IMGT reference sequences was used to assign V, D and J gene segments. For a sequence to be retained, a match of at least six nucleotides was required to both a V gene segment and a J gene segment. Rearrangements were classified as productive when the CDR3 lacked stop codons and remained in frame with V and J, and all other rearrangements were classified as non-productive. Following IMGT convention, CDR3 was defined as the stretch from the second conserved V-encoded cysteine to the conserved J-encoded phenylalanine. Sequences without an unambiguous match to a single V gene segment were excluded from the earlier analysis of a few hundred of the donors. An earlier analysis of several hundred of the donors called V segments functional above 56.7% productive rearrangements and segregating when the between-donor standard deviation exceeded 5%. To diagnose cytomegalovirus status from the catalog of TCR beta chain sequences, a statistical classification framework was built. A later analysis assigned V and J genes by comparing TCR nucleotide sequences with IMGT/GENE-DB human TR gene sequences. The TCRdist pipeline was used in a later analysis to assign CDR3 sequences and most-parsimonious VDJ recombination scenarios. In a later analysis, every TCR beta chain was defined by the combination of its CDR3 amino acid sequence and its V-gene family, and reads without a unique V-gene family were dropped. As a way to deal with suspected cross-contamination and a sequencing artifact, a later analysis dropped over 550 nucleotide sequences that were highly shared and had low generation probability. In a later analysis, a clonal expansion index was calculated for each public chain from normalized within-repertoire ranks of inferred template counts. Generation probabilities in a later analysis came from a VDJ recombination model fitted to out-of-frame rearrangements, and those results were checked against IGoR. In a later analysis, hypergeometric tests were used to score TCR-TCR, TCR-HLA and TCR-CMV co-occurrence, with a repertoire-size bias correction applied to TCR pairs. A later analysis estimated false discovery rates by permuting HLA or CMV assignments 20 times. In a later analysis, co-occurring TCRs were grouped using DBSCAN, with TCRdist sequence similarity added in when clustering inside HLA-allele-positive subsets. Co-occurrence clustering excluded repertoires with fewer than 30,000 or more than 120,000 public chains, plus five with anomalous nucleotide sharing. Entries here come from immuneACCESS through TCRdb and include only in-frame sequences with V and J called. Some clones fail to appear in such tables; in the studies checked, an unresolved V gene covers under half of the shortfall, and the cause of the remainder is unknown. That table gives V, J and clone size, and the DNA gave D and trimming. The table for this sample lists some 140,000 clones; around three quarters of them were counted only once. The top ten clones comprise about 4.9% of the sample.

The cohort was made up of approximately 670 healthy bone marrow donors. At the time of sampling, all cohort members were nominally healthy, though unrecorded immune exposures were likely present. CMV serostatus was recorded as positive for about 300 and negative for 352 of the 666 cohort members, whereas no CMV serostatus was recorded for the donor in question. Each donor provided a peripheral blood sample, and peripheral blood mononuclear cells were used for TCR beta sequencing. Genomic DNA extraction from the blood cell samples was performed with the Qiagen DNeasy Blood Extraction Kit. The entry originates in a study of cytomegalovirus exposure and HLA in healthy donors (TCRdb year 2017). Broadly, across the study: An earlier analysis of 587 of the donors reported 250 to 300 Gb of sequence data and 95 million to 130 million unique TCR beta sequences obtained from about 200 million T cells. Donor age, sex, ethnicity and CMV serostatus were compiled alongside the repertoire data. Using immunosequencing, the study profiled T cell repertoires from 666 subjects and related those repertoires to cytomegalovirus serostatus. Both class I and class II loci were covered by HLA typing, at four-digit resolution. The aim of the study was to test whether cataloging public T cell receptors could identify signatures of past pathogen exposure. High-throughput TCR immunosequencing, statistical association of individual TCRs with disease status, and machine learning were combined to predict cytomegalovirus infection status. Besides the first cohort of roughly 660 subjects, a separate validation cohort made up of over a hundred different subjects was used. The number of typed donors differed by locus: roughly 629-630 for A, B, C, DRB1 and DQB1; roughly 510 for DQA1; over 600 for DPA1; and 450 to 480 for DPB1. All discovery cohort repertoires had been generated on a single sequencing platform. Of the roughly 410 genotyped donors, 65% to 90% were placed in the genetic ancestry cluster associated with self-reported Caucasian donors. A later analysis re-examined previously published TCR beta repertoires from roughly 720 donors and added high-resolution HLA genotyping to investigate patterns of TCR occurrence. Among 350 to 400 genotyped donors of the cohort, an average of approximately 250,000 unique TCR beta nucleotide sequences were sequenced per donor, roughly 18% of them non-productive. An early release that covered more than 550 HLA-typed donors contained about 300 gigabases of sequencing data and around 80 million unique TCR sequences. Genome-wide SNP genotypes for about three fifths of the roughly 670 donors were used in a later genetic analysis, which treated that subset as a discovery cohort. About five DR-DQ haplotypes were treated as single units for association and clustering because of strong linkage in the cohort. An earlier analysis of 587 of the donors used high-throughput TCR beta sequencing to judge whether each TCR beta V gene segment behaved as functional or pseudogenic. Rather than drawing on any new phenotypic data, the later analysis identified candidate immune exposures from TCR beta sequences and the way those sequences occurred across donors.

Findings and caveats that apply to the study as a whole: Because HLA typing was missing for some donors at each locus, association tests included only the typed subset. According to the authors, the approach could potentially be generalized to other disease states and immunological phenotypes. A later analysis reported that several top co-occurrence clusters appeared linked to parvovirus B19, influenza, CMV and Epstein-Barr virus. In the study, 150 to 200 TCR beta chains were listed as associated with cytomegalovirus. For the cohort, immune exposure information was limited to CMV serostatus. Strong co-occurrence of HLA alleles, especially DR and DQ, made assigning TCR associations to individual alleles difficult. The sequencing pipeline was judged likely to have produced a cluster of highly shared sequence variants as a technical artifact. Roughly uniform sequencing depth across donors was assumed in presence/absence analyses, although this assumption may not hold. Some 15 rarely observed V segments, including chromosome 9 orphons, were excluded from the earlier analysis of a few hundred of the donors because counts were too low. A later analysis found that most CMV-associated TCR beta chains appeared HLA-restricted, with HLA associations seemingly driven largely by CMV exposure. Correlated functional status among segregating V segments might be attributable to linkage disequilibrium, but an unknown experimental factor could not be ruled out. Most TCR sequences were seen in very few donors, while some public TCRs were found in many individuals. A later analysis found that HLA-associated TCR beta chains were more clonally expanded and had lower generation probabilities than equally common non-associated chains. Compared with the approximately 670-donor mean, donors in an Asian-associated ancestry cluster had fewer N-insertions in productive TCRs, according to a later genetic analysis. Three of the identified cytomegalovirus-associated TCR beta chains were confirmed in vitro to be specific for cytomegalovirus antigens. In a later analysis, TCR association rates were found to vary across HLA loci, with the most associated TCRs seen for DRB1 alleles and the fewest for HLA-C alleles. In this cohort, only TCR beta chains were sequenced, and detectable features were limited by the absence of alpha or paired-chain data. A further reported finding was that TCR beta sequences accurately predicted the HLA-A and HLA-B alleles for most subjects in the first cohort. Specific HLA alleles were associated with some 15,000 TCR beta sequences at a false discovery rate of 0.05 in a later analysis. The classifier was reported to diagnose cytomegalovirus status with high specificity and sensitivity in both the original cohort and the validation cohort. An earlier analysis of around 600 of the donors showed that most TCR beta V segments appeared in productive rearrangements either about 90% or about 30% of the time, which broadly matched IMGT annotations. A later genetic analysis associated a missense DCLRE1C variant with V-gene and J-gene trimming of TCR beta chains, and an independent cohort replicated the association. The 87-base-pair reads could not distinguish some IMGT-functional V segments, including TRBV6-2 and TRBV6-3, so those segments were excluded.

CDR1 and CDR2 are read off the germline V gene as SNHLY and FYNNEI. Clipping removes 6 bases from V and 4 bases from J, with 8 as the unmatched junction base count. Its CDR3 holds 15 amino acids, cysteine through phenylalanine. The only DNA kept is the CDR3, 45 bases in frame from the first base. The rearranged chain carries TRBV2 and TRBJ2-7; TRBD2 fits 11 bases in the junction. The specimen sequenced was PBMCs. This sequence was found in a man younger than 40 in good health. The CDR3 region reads CASRKETSGSYEQYF. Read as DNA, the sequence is TGTGCCAGCAGAAAGGAAACTAGCGGGAGTTACGAGCAGTACTTC.